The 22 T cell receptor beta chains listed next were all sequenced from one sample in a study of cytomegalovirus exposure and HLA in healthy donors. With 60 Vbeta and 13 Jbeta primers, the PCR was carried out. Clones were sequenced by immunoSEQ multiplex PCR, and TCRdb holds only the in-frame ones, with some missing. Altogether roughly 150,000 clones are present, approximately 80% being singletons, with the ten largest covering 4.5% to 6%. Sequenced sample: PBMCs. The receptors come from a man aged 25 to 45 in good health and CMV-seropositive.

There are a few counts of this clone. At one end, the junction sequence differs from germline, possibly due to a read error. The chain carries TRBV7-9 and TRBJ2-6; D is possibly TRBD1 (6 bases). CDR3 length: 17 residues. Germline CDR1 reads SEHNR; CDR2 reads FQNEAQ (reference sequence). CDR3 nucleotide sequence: TGTTCCAGCAGCCAAGCCCGTGCAGGGGCCGGGGCCAACGTCCTGACTTTC. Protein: CSSSQARAGAGANVLTF.

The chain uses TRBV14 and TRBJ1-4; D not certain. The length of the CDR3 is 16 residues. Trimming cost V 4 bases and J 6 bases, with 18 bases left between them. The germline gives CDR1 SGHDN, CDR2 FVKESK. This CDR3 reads CASSPLNPFQDEKLFF. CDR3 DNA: TGTGCCAGCAGCCCCCTGAACCCCTTCCAGGATGAAAAACTGTTTTTT.

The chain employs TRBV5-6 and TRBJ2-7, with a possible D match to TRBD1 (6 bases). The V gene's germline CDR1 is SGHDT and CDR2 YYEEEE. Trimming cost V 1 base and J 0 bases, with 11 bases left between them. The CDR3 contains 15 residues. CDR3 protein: CASSLRRGSSYEQYF. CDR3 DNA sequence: TGTGCCAGCAGCTTGCGTAGGGGGAGCTCCTACGAGCAGTACTTC.

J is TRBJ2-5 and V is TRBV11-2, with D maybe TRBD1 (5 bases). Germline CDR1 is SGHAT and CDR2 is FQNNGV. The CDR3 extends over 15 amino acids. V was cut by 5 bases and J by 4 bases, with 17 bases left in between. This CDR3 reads CASSVQLGHGETQYF. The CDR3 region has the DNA TGTGCCAGCAGCGTCCAACTCGGACACGGAGAGACCCAGTACTTC.

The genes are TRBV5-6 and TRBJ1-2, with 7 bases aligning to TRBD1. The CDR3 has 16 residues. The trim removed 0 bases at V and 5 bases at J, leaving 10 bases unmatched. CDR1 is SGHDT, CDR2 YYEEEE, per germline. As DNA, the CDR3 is TGTGCCAGCAGCTTGGTAGGGACAGCGATCTTTTATGGCTACACCTTC. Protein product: CASSLVGTAIFYGYTF.

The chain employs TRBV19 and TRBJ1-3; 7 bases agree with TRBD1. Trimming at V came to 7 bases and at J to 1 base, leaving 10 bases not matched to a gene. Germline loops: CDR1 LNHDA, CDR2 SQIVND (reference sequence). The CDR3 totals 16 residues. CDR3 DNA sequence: TGTGCCAGTACTGACAGGGAAATGAGGTCTGGAAACACCATATATTTT. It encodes CASTDREMRSGNTIYF.

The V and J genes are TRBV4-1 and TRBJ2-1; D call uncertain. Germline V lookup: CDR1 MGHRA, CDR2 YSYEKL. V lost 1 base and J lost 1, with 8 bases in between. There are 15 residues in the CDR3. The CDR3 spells CASSQGEQSYNEQFF. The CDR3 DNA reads TGCGCCAGCAGCCAAGGTGAACAGTCCTACAATGAGCAGTTCTTC.

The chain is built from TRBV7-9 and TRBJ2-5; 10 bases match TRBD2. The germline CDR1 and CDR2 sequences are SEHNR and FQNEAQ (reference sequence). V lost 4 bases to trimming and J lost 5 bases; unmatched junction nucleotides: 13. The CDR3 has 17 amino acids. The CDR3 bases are TGTGCCAGCAGCTCCCGTTGGAGCGGGGGGGTCATCGAGACCCAGTACTTC. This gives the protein CASSSRWSGGVIETQYF.

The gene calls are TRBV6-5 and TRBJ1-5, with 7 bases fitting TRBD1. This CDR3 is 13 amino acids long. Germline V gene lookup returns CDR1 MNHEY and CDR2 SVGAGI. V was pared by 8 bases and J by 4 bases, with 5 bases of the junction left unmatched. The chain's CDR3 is CASRGQSNQPQHF. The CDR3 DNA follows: TGTGCCAGCCGGGGACAGAGTAATCAGCCCCAGCATTTT.

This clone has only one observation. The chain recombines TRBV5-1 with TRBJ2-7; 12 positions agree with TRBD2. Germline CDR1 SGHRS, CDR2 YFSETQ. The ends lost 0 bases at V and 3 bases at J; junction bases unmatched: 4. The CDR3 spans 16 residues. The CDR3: CASSLGTSGKGYEQYF. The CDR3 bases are TGCGCCAGCAGCTTGGGGACTAGCGGGAAAGGCTACGAGCAGTACTTC.

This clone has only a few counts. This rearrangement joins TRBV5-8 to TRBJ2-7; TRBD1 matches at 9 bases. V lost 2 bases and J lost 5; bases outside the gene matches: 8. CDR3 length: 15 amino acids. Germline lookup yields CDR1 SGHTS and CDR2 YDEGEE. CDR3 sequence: CASSFMGQGRNEQYF. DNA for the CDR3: TGTGCCAGCAGCTTCATGGGACAGGGTCGAAACGAGCAGTACTTC.

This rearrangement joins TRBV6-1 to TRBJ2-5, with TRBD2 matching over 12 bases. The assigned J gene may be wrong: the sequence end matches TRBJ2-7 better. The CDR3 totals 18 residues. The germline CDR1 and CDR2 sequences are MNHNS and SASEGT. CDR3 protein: CASSEIVGLAGHLYEQYF. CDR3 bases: TGTGCCAGCAGTGAAATAGTGGGACTAGCGGGTCACCTCTACGAGCAGTACTTC.

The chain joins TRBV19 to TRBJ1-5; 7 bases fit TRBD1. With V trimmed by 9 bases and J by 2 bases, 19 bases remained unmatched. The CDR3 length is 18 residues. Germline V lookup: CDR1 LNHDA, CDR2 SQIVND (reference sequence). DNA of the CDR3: TGTGCCAGCTACCCTTCCCAAACGACAGGGAAGCGCAATCAGCCCCAGCATTTT. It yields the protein CASYPSQTTGKRNQPQHF.

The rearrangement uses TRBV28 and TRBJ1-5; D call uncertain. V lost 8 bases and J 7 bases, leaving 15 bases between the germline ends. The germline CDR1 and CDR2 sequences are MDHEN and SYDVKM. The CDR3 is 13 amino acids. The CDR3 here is CASAALRYQPQHF. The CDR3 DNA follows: TGTGCCAGCGCTGCGCTAAGATACCAGCCCCAGCATTTT.

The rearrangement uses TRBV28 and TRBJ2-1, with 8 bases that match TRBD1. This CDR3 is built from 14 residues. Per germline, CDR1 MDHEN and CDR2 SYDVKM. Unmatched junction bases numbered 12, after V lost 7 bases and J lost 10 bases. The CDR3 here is CASNRGTGWGEQFF. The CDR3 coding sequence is TGTGCCAGCAATCGCGGGACAGGTTGGGGGGAGCAGTTCTTC.

CDR3 in amino acids: CACRTGALTNTEAFF. In DNA, the CDR3 is TGTGCCTGTAGGACAGGGGCTTTAACGAACACTGAAGCTTTCTTT. The V call is TRBV30, the J call TRBJ1-1, with TRBD1 matching over 9 bases. Trimming at V came to 6 bases and at J to 1 base, leaving 9 bases not matched to a gene. From germline, CDR1 is GTSNPN and CDR2 SVGIG (reference sequence). The length of the CDR3 is 15 residues.

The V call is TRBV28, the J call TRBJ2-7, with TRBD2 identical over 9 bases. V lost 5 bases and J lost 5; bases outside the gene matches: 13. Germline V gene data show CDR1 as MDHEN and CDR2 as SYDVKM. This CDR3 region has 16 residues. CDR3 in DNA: TGTGCCAGCAGTCCCGGGGGGGTAGCGGGAGAACACGAGCAGTACTTC. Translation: CASSPGGVAGEHEQYF.

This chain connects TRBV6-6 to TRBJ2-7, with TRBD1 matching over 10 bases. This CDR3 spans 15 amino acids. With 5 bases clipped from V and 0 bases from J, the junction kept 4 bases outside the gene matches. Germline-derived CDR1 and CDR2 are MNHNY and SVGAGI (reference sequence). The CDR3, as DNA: TGTGCCAGCAGTAAGGGACAGGGGTCCTCCTACGAGCAGTACTTC. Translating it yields CASSKGQGSSYEQYF.

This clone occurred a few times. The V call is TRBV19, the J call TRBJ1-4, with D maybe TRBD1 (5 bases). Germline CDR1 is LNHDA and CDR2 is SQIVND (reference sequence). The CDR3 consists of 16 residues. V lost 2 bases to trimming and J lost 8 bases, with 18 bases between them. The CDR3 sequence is CASSISTGRVGEKLFF. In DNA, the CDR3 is TGTGCCAGTAGTATATCAACCGGCAGGGTCGGAGAAAAACTGTTTTTT.

CDR3 bases: TGTGCCTGGAGTACAAACACAGGGAACTCACCCCTCCACTTT. It codes for CAWSTNTGNSPLHF. The chain combines TRBV30 with TRBJ1-6, with a tentative D call TRBD1 (6 bases). CDR1 GTSNPN and CDR2 SVGIG come from the germline V gene (reference sequence). V lost 2 bases to trimming and J lost 10 bases, with 15 bases between them. The CDR3 runs to 14 residues.

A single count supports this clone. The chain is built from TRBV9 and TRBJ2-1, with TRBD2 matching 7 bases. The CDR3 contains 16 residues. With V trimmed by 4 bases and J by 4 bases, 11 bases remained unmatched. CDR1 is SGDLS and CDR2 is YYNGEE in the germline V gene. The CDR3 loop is CASSHGRESPYNEQFF. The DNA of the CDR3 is TGTGCCAGCAGCCATGGGCGGGAGTCACCTTACAATGAGCAGTTCTTC.

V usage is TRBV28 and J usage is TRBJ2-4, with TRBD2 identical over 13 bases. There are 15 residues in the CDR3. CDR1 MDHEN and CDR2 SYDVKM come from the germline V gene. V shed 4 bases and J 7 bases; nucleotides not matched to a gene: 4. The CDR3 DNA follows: TGTGCCAGCAGTTCACTAGCGGGGGGGTTGAACATTCAGTACTTC. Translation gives CASSSLAGGLNIQYF.